Listed below are T cell receptor beta chains from one sample, sequenced in a study of blood T cell repertoires in COVID-19. TCRdb's table, derived via immunoSEQ multiplex PCR, lists solely in-frame clones and lacks some. The table includes about 180,000 clones, roughly 83% detected once. The sequenced sample was peripheral blood. The receptors derive from a human donor in a cohort sampled during active COVID-19. The CDR3 runs from the conserved cysteine through the conserved F or W. Each record gives: D gene, J gene, clone size, V gene, CDR3 DNA, CDR3 protein. A D gene is named only where the DNA matches it firmly. Clone size is stated in some rows and not others, as once, few, many or a class when expanded.

- | TRBJ2-7 | many | TRBV19 | TGTGCCAGTAGTCCCCGGACAGTCTACGAGCAGTACTTC | CASSPRTVYEQYF
TRBD2 | TRBJ2-7 | - | TRBV5-4 | TGTGCCAGCAGCTCCCAGGGACTAGCGGCCTACGAGCAGTACTTC | CASSSQGLAAYEQYF
TRBD2 | TRBJ2-7 | - | TRBV28 | TGTGCCAGCAGCCAGACTAGCGGGAGCCCCTACGAGCAGTACTTC | CASSQTSGSPYEQYF
- | TRBJ1-2 | - | TRBV7-6 | TGTGCCAGCAGCCCGACGGGGAACTATGGCTACACCTTC | CASSPTGNYGYTF
- | TRBJ1-5 | - | TRBV6-2/TRBV6-3 | TGTGCCAGCAGTTACTCTGGGGCATATAGCAATCAGCCCCAGCATTTT | CASSYSGAYSNQPQHF
TRBD1 | TRBJ2-7 | - | TRBV6-6 | TGTGCCAGCACCAAGACAGGGACCTACGAGCAGTACTTC | CASTKTGTYEQYF
- | TRBJ2-5 | - | TRBV5-6 | TGTGCCAGCAGCCCCTACAGCAAGGAGACCCAGTACTTC | CASSPYSKETQYF
- | TRBJ1-5 | once | TRBV15 | TGTGCCACCAGCAGAGTTAAATCCCCCACGGAGCCCCAGCATTTT | CATSRVKSPTEPQHF
- | TRBJ1-1 | - | TRBV6-2/TRBV6-3 | TGTGCCAGCAGTTACTCACTCAGGGGGAACACTGAAGCTTTCTTT | CASSYSLRGNTEAFF
TRBD1 | TRBJ2-7 | - | TRBV27 | TGTGCCAGCAGTCGGTCCCGGGACAGGGACTACGAGCAGTACTTC | CASSRSRDRDYEQYF
TRBD1 | TRBJ1-2 | - | TRBV6-4 | TGTGCCAGCAGACAACAGGGGAGCGGTGGCTACACCTTC | CASRQQGSGGYTF
TRBD2 | TRBJ2-4 | - | TRBV7-3 | TGTGCCAGCAGCCCGCCCCCGCGGGGGGTCTTGGACATTCAGTACTTC | CASSPPPRGVLDIQYF
TRBD1 | TRBJ1-4 | - | TRBV3-1/TRBV3-2 | TGTGCCAGCAGCCACGACAGGGGGTGGGTGTTTTTT | CASSHDRGWVFF
TRBD1 | TRBJ1-3 | - | TRBV9 | TGTGCCAGCAGCGTGGGCAGGGGGGACTCTGGAAACACCATATATTTT | CASSVGRGDSGNTIYF
- | TRBJ1-3 | - | TRBV19 | TGTGCCAGTAGTATCCCTAGGGGAACTGGAAACACCATATATTTT | CASSIPRGTGNTIYF
TRBD1 | TRBJ2-7 | - | TRBV11-2 | TGTGCCAGCAGCTCCTCGACAGGGGTAGCCTACGAGCAGTACTTC | CASSSSTGVAYEQYF
TRBD2 | TRBJ2-7 | once | TRBV10-2 | TGCGCCAGCAGTGACGGCGGGGGGGTGATCTACGAGCAGTACTTC | CASSDGGGVIYEQYF
- | TRBJ1-4 | - | TRBV27 | TGTGCCAGCAGTTTGGGACATACAACTAATGAAAAACTGTTTTTT | CASSLGHTTNEKLFF
- | TRBJ2-7 | - | TRBV11-2 | TGTGCCAGCAGCTTAATCGGACTCGTCTCCTACGAGCAGTACTTC | CASSLIGLVSYEQYF